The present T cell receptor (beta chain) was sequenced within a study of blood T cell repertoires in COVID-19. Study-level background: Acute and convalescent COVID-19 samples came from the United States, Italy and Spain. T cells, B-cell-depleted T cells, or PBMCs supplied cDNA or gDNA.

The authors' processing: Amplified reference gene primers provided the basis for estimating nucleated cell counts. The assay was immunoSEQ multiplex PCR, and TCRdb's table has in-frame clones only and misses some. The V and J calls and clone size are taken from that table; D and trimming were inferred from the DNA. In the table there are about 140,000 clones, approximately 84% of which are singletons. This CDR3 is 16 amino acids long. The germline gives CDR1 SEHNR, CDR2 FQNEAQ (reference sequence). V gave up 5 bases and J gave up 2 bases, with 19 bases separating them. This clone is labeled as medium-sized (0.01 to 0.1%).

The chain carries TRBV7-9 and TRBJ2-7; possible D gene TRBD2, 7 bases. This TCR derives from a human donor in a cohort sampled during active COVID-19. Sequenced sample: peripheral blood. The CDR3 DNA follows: TGTGCCAGCAGCACAGCCCTGCGGGGGCCCACCTACGAGCAGTACTTC. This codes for CASSTALRGPTYEQYF.